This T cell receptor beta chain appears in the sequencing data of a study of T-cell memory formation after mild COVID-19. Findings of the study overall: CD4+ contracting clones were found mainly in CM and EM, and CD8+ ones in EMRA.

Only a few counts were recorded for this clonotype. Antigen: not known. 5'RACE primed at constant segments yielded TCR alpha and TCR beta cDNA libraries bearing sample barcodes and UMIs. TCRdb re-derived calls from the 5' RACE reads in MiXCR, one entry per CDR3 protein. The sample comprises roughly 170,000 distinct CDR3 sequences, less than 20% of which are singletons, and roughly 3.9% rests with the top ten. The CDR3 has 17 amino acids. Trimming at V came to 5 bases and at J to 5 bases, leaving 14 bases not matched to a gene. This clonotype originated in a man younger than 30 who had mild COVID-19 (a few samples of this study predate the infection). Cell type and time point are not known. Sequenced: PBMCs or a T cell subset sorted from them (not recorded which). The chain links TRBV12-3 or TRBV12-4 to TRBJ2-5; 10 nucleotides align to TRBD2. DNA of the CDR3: TGTGCCAGCAGTCTCGGGGTAGCGGGGGGTTGGGGGGAGACCCAGTACTTC. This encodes CASSLGVAGGWGETQYF.